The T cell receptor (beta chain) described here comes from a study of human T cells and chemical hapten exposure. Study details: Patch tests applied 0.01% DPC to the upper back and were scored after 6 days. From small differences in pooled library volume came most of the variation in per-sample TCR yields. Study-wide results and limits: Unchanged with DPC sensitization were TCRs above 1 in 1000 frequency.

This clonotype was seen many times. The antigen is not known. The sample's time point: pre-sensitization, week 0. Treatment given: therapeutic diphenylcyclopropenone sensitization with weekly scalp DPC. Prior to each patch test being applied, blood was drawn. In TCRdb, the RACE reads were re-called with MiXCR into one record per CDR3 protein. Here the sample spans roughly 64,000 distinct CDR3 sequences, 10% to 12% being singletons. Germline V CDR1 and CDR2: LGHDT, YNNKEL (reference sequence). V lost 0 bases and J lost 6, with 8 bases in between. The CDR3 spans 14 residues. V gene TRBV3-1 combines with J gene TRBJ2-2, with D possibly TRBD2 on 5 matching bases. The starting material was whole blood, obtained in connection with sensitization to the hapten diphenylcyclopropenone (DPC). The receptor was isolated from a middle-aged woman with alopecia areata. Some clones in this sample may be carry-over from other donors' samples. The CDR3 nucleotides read TGTGCCAGCAGCCAAGACCCCGGGGCCGGGGAGCTGTTTTTT. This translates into CASSQDPGAGELFF.